A selection of T cell receptor beta chains follows, all from one sample in a study of cytomegalovirus exposure and HLA in healthy donors. Clones were read by immunoSEQ multiplex PCR, and TCRdb kept only the in-frame ones, dropping some. The profile shows 100,000 to 120,000 clones, around 74% of them singletons. The source material was PBMCs. The receptors shown here come from a man aged 35-49 years in good health and CMV-seronegative. The CDR3 runs from the conserved cysteine through the conserved F or W. Fields, in order: D gene, clone size, J gene, V gene, CDR3 DNA, CDR3 protein. D genes are given only for firm matches. Expanded clones are given a class, and other clones once, few, many or no size at all.

TRBD1,.,TRBJ2-7,TRBV13,TGTGCCAGCAGCATCACAGGGGGCCGTACCGAGCAGTACTTC,CASSITGGRTEQYF
.,once,TRBJ2-1,TRBV4-3,TGCGCCAGCAGCCAAGATAAGGAGGGAGTCGGGGAGCAGTTCTTC,CASSQDKEGVGEQFF
TRBD2,.,TRBJ2-1,TRBV10-1,TGCGCCAGCAGCTTAGCGGGAGGGCCGAAGAGATACAATGAGCAGTTCTTC,CASSLAGGPKRYNEQFF
.,few,TRBJ1-3,TRBV10-3,TGTGCCATCAGTGGACTGAGGGGAGGTGGAAACACCATATATTTT,CAISGLRGGGNTIYF
.,.,TRBJ2-2,TRBV7-3,TGTGCCAGCAGCTTATATACATTCAACACCGGGGAGCTGTTTTTT,CASSLYTFNTGELFF
TRBD1,few,TRBJ2-7,TRBV5-6,TGTGCCAGCAGCCCGTTCCTATTAACAGGGGCCAGCTCCTACGAGCAGTACTTC,CASSPFLLTGASSYEQYF
TRBD1,few,TRBJ1-2,TRBV2,TGTGCCAGCAGTGAAGGGGGATGGACAGGGGGCGCGGGCTATGGCTACACCTTC,CASSEGGWTGGAGYGYTF
.,.,TRBJ2-7,TRBV11-3,TGTGCCAGCAGCTTAGGTCGACACTCCTACGAGCAGTACTTC,CASSLGRHSYEQYF
.,.,TRBJ2-3,TRBV5-1,TGCGCCAGCAGCTTGGACTCCCCCAGCACAGATACGCAGTATTTT,CASSLDSPSTDTQYF
TRBD2,.,TRBJ2-5,TRBV19,TGTGCCAGTAGTATAGCGGCTAGCGGGAGGACAGAGACCCAGTACTTC,CASSIAASGRTETQYF
TRBD2,.,TRBJ2-3,TRBV5-1,TGCGCCAGCAGCATCGGGACTAGCGGAAACACAGATACGCAGTATTTT,CASSIGTSGNTDTQYF
TRBD1,few,TRBJ1-1,TRBV11-2,TGTGCCAGCACCTCACAGGGGGCCACTGAAGCTTTCTTT,CASTSQGATEAFF
.,.,TRBJ2-3,TRBV5-1,TGCGCCAGCAGCTCGGCACAGGTAAACACAGATACGCAGTATTTT,CASSSAQVNTDTQYF
TRBD1,few,TRBJ1-1,TRBV19,TGTGCCAGTAAGGCGGCTTCCCAACCAGGGGGGACTGAAGCTTTCTTT,CASKAASQPGGTEAFF
.,once,TRBJ2-7,TRBV6-1,TGTGCCAGCAGTGACCGGGTTAGCGGCTCCTACGAGCAGTACTTC,CASSDRVSGSYEQYF
TRBD2,once,TRBJ2-5,TRBV19,TGTGCCAGTAGTCGGGGACTAGCGGGAGGAGAGACCCAGTACTTC,CASSRGLAGGETQYF
TRBD1,few,TRBJ1-2,TRBV7-9,TGTGCCAGCAGCCCTACAGGGGGGGGCTACACCTTC,CASSPTGGGYTF
.,.,TRBJ2-2,TRBV27,TGTGCCAGCAGAGGGGCAGGCCGCGTTAACACCGGGGAGCTGTTTTTT,CASRGAGRVNTGELFF
TRBD1,.,TRBJ1-2,TRBV6-5,TGTGCCAGCAGTTACGGACAGGGTTTCTATGGCTACACCTTC,CASSYGQGFYGYTF
TRBD2,once,TRBJ2-1,TRBV27,TGTGCCAGCAGTCTCTACGACACCGGGACTAGAGAGGGACTGTTCTTC,CASSLYDTGTREGLFF
.,.,TRBJ1-1,TRBV5-1,TGCGCCAGCAGCTTCCGGCCCGGACAGCTACCTATGAGGAACACTGAAGCTTTCTTT,CASSFRPGQLPMRNTEAFF
.,few,TRBJ2-2,TRBV4-3,TGCGCCAGCAGCCAATGGGGCAACGGGGAGCTGTTTTTT,CASSQWGNGELFF
.,.,TRBJ1-1,TRBV9,TGTGCCAGCAGCGTAGTGTCAGGGGTCGGTTGGGGCACTGAAGCTTTCTTT,CASSVVSGVGWGTEAFF
.,once,TRBJ1-1,TRBV5-1,TGCGCCAGCAGCTGGAGGGGGAACACTGAAGCTTTCTTT,CASSWRGNTEAFF
.,.,TRBJ2-2,TRBV18,TGTGCCAGCTCACCGCTACTAGATACCGGGGAGCTGTTTTTT,CASSPLLDTGELFF
TRBD1,.,TRBJ1-6,TRBV5-1,TGCGCCAGCAGCGCCCCCGGGACAGGGAGGTCACCCCTCCACTTT,CASSAPGTGRSPLHF
.,.,TRBJ1-2,TRBV28,TGTGCCAGCAGCCAACAGATAAACTATGGCTACACCTTC,CASSQQINYGYTF
.,.,TRBJ2-7,TRBV5-5,TGTGCCAGCAGCTTCGAACAGGGTGTCTCCTACGAGCAGTACTTC,CASSFEQGVSYEQYF
TRBD1,.,TRBJ1-1,TRBV7-2,TGTGCCAGCAGCAGCTTTAGGACAGGGGTTACTGAAGCTTTCTTT,CASSSFRTGVTEAFF
.,.,TRBJ2-4,TRBV6-5,TGTGCCAGCAGCCCGCGCCTAGCCAAAAACATTCAGTACTTC,CASSPRLAKNIQYF
TRBD2,.,TRBJ2-1,TRBV11-3,TGTGCCAGCAGCTTTCGGGCGGGGGGGCCGGATGAGCAGTTCTTC,CASSFRAGGPDEQFF
TRBD1,.,TRBJ2-7,TRBV6-5,TGTGCCAGCAGAACCGGGACAGGTCCCTACGAGCAGTACTTC,CASRTGTGPYEQYF
TRBD1,once,TRBJ1-5,TRBV6-4,TGTGCCAGCAGTCCCCGGGACAGGTCGGGCAATCAGCCCCAGCATTTT,CASSPRDRSGNQPQHF
.,.,TRBJ2-5,TRBV30,TGTGCCCGGACCGAGGGCAGGGCGGGGCAAGAGACCCAGTACTTC,CARTEGRAGQETQYF
TRBD1,.,TRBJ1-4,TRBV29-1,TGCAGCGTTGCGGGACAGCATAATGAAAAACTGTTTTTT,CSVAGQHNEKLFF
.,.,TRBJ2-7,TRBV28,TGTGCCAGCAGTTTAGCACAGGGATCCTACGAGCAGTACTTC,CASSLAQGSYEQYF
.,once,TRBJ2-5,TRBV25-1,TGTGCCAGCAGTGAACCGTCGGTGCGAGAGACCCAGTACTTC,CASSEPSVRETQYF
.,few,TRBJ1-2,TRBV5-5,TGTGCCAGCAGCTTGGGACTGAACTATGGCTACACCTTC,CASSLGLNYGYTF
.,.,TRBJ2-1,TRBV7-9,TGTGCCAGCAGCCCTGGACAGCGAACTAACTACAATGAGCAGTTCTTC,CASSPGQRTNYNEQFF
TRBD1,.,TRBJ2-2,TRBV6-6,TGTGCCAGCAGGGGACAGGGAGCGGGCGGGGAGCTGTTTTTT,CASRGQGAGGELFF
TRBD1,.,TRBJ2-7,TRBV29-1,TGCAGCGTTGAAAGGTTACGACAGGGCTCCTACGAGCAGTACTTC,CSVERLRQGSYEQYF
.,.,TRBJ1-1,TRBV18,TGTGCCAGCTCGGAAGCGACTGAAGCTTTCTTT,CASSEATEAFF
TRBD2,.,TRBJ2-3,TRBV6-4,TGTGCCAGCAGTGACGGGACTAGCGGCACAGATACGCAGTATTTT,CASSDGTSGTDTQYF
.,.,TRBJ1-5,TRBV6-6,TGTGCCAGCAGTTATGAGGCGAACAATCAGCCCCAGCATTTT,CASSYEANNQPQHF
TRBD2,.,TRBJ2-7,TRBV4-3,TGCGCCAGCAGCCCCCTGTCGACGGGGGGCGAGCAGTACTTC,CASSPLSTGGEQYF
TRBD1,few,TRBJ2-7,TRBV27,TGTGCCAGCAGTTGGGACAGGCGGACCTACGAGCAGTACTTC,CASSWDRRTYEQYF
TRBD1,many,TRBJ1-1,TRBV6-5,TGTGCCAGCAGTTACTGGGGACAGGGGAGCACTGAAGCTTTCTTT,CASSYWGQGSTEAFF
TRBD2,.,TRBJ2-7,TRBV10-3,TGTGCCATCAGTGAGCCGAGGCGGGAGGAGTACGAGCAGTACTTC,CAISEPRREEYEQYF
TRBD1,few,TRBJ1-4,TRBV4-2,TGTGCCAGCAGCCAAGACCTCCAGGGACAGCCTTTTTTT,CASSQDLQGQPFF
.,few,TRBJ2-7,TRBV6-6,TGTGCCAGCAGTCACCTAGGGAGCGCCCTAATAGAGCAGTACTTC,CASSHLGSALIEQYF
.,.,TRBJ1-6,TRBV14,TGTGCCAGCAGCCAGCAAGGACGGAGGGTCGGACCCCTCCACTTT,CASSQQGRRVGPLHF
TRBD2,once,TRBJ2-3,TRBV7-9,TGTGCCAGCTGTTCGTTTTTGGTAGCGGGGGGCTTTACAGATACGCAGTATTTT,CASCSFLVAGGFTDTQYF
TRBD1,.,TRBJ1-1,TRBV5-1,TGCGCCAGCAGCTTGGCCGGCAGGGGGCACACTGAAGCTTTCTTT,CASSLAGRGHTEAFF
.,.,TRBJ2-7,TRBV4-2,TGTGCCAGCAGCCAACCGACAGTTACGGAGCAGTACTTC,CASSQPTVTEQYF
.,.,TRBJ1-2,TRBV19,TGTGCCAGTAGTATGGACAGCAGCTATGGCTACACCTTC,CASSMDSSYGYTF
.,.,TRBJ2-7,TRBV7-2,TGTGCCAGCAGCTTAGGGGGCAGGGACTACGAGCAGTACTTC,CASSLGGRDYEQYF
.,.,TRBJ1-1,TRBV6-5,TGTGCCAGCAGAAACGACAGGACGAACACTGAAGCTTTCTTT,CASRNDRTNTEAFF